The 10 T cell receptor beta chains below come from one sample, sequenced in a study of CD8 T cells in ankylosing spondylitis. Study conclusions and caveats: It appeared that ankylosing spondylitis blood was characterized by a TCR beta motif of roughly 8 highly homologous variants.

Their antigens are not known. MiXCR, applied by TCRdb to the 5' RACE reads, yields one record per CDR3 protein. The sample comprises under 950,000 distinct CDR3 sequences, around 20% of which are singletons, and around 19% rests with the top ten. Material: blood, either unsorted or a sorted T cell fraction (not recorded which). The source is a male donor with ankylosing spondylitis.

V gene TRBV19 combines with J gene TRBJ2-6, with D possibly called TRBD1 or TRBD2 (5 bases each). CDR3 length: 18 amino acids. The germline V gene has CDR1 LNHDA and CDR2 SQIVND (reference sequence). The V end lost 6 bases, the J end lost 4 bases, and 22 bases lay between the germline ends. The CDR3 DNA sequence: TGTGCCAGTAGGGACTGGATCGGGACCCAGACCGGGGCCAACGTCCTGACTTTC. Residues: CASRDWIGTQTGANVLTF.

This clonotype was counted a few times. The V call is TRBV11-2, the J call TRBJ1-2, with D perhaps TRBD1 (6 bases). CDR1 is SGHAT and CDR2 is FQNNGV in the germline V gene. CDR3 length: 14 residues. The V end lost 2 bases, the J end lost 5 bases, and 12 bases lay between the germline ends. The CDR3 nucleotides are TGTGCCAGCAGCTTATTGGGGGGGCAATATGGCTACACCTTC. Translated: CASSLLGGQYGYTF.

The chain recombines TRBV6-5 with TRBJ1-5, with 10 bases lining up with TRBD1. The germline V gene encodes CDR1 MNHEY and CDR2 SVGAGI. The CDR3 totals 15 residues. With 2 bases clipped from V and 4 bases from J, the junction kept 2 bases outside the gene matches. The chain's CDR3 is CASSYGTGANQPQHF. As DNA, the CDR3 is TGTGCCAGCAGTTACGGGACAGGGGCTAATCAGCCCCAGCATTTT.

V gene TRBV20-1 combines with J gene TRBJ1-5; the match to TRBD1 covers 9 bases. After removal of 6 bases from V and 5 bases from J, the junction contained 5 bases not matched to a gene. The length of the CDR3 is 13 residues. Germline CDR1 and CDR2: DFQATT and SNEGSKA (reference sequence). CDR3 loop: CSAGTGLDQPQHF. The CDR3, as DNA: TGCAGTGCAGGGACAGGGCTGGATCAGCCCCAGCATTTT.

The CDR3 DNA sequence: TGTGCCAGCAGCCGACTACGTGGTTCGGGGAACACCATATATTTT. This gives the protein CASSRLRGSGNTIYF. The chain employs TRBV7-2 and TRBJ1-3; D unresolved. Trimming shortened V by 5 bases and J by 7 bases, and 18 bases separated the two germline ends. CDR1 is SGHTA, CDR2 FQGNSA, per germline. This CDR3 region has 15 residues.

This chain connects TRBV5-8 to TRBJ2-4; 10 nucleotides line up with TRBD2. The germline CDR1 and CDR2 sequences are SGHTS and YDEGEE. CDR3 length: 16 residues. Germline trimming cut 1 base from V and 0 bases from J; bases unmatched to any gene: 1. CDR3 DNA sequence: TGTGCCAGCAGCTTGAGCGGGGGGGTAGCCAAAAACATTCAGTACTTC. It specifies CASSLSGGVAKNIQYF. The full variable domain, in which reference TRBV5-8 and TRBJ2-4 provide the parts outside the CDR3, is EAGVTQSPTHLIKTRGQQATLRCSPISGHTSVYWYQQALGLGLQFLLWYDEGEERNRGNFPPRFSGRQFPNYSSELNVNALELEDSALYLCASSLSGGVAKNIQYFGAGTRLSVL.

V gene TRBV25-1 combines with J gene TRBJ2-2; a possible D gene is TRBD2 (7 bases). V was shortened by 5 bases and J by 3 bases, with 19 bases between the two germline ends. The germline V gene encodes CDR1 MGHDK and CDR2 SYGVNS. The length of the CDR3 is 17 residues. DNA for the CDR3: TGTGCCAGCAGTAGGGGGGGCATGTTAGGGGACACCGGGGAGCTGTTTTTT. Its protein is CASSRGGMLGDTGELFF.

The table lists this clonotype with a few counts. CDR3 sequence: CSVEGSGSYNEQFF. The CDR3 DNA follows: TGCAGCGTTGAGGGTAGCGGGTCCTACAATGAGCAGTTCTTC. This sequence joins TRBV29-1 and TRBJ2-1, with TRBD2 matching 7 bases. Trimming removed 3 bases from V and 1 base from J; junction bases left unmatched: 3. CDR1 is SQVTM and CDR2 is ANQGSEA in the germline V gene. CDR3 size: 14 residues.

This clonotype was observed a few times. V and J are TRBV28 and TRBJ1-1; 9 bases fit TRBD1. The V gene end was trimmed by 11 bases and the J gene end by 0 bases; junction bases not matched to a gene: 16. The germline gives CDR1 MDHEN, CDR2 SYDVKM. The CDR3 runs 17 residues. CDR3 residues: CAAARPGQGLLNTEAFF. The CDR3 DNA reads TGTGCCGCTGCACGCCCGGGACAGGGCCTCTTGAACACTGAAGCTTTCTTT.

The rearrangement joins TRBV30 to TRBJ2-7; TRBD1 matches 7 bases. This CDR3 contains 14 residues. From germline, CDR1 is GTSNPN and CDR2 SVGIG (reference sequence). V lost 1 base, J lost 2 bases, and 5 bases stayed unmatched. The CDR3, as DNA: TGTGCCTGGAGTGATAGGGACAGAGCCTACGAGCAGTACTTC. Protein sequence: CAWSDRDRAYEQYF.